These T cell receptor beta chains were read from a single sample in a study of T cell repertoires in cytomegalovirus infection. The antigens of these receptors remain unknown. Each CDR3 protein gets one entry after TCRdb re-called the reads with MiXCR. The profile shows 90,000 to 110,000 distinct CDR3 sequences, roughly 30% of them singletons. Sequencing was performed on CD8+ T cells from cultured PBMCs, taken from culture after CMV antigen stimulation. These receptors all come from a human donor in good health (CMV status not recorded). Some clones in this sample may be carry-over from other donors' samples. CDR3s include the opening cysteine and the closing phenylalanine or tryptophan. The D gene is left open where the match is weak. Not every row has a clone size; where given, it reads once, few, many or a size class.

>TRBV4-2|.|TRBJ2-3|.
TGTGCCAGCAGCCAAGATTTGGCATCAGATACGCAGTATTTT
CASSQDLASDTQYF
>TRBV7-8|many|TRBJ2-3|TRBD2
TGTGCCAGCAGCTTAGTCTTAGCGGGGGGGTTCACAGATACGCAGTATTTT
CASSLVLAGGFTDTQYF
>TRBV6-1|few|TRBJ1-6|TRBD1
TGTGCCAGCGACAGGGTTCCACGCTATAATTCACCCCTCCACTTT
CASDRVPRYNSPLHF
>TRBV9|few|TRBJ2-1|.
TGTGCCAGCAGCCCTTCGACTAGTACCTACAATGAGCAGTTCTTC
CASSPSTSTYNEQFF
>TRBV12-3/TRBV12-4|.|TRBJ1-2|TRBD1
TGTGCCAGCACCCCCGTGGCAGGGGGTGGCTACACCTTC
CASTPVAGGGYTF
>TRBV10-3|.|TRBJ2-1|TRBD2
TGTGCCATCAGTGAATCCCTGGCGGGGGGGCTGAATGAGCAGTTCTTC
CAISESLAGGLNEQFF
>TRBV4-1|.|TRBJ2-1|TRBD2
TGCGCCAGCAGCCAAGATCTAGCGGGGGGCGGGGATGAGCAGTTCTTC
CASSQDLAGGGDEQFF
>TRBV2|.|TRBJ1-1|.
TGTGCCAGCAGGACGGAGGGGACGGTGAACACTGAAGCTTTCTTT
CASRTEGTVNTEAFF
>TRBV6-2/TRBV6-3|.|TRBJ2-7|.
TGTGCCAGCAAGGGACTTAACTACGAGCAGTACTTC
CASKGLNYEQYF
>TRBV9|once|TRBJ2-5|.
TGTGCCAGCAGCGTTTTTTCCGGGGGCCCCCAAGAGACCCAGTACTTC
CASSVFSGGPQETQYF
>TRBV11-2|.|TRBJ1-2|TRBD1
TGTGCCAGCAGCTTAGATCCAGGGGGCCGAGGCTACACCTTC
CASSLDPGGRGYTF
>TRBV15|few|TRBJ2-1|.
TGTGCCACCAGCAACCCGGGCCCCAATGAGCAGTTCTTC
CATSNPGPNEQFF
>TRBV19|many|TRBJ2-3|TRBD1
TGTGCCAGTGGGACAGGCGCCTTTTCCACAGATACGCAGTATTTT
CASGTGAFSTDTQYF
>TRBV20-1|.|TRBJ2-5|.
TGCAGTGCCTGTTTACCCGGACTCACTCTCCAAGAGACCCAGTACTTC
CSACLPGLTLQETQYF
>TRBV28|.|TRBJ2-5|.
TGTGCCAGTAACAGGGTCGGTAAAGAGACCCAGTACTTC
CASNRVGKETQYF
>TRBV11-3|.|TRBJ2-1|.
TGTGCCAGCAGCAAGGACTCCAATGAGCAGTTCTTC
CASSKDSNEQFF
>TRBV27|few|TRBJ1-3|.
TGTGCCAGCAGTATGGACGGATCTCTGATAAACACCATATATTTT
CASSMDGSLINTIYF
>TRBV12-3/TRBV12-4|few|TRBJ2-5|.
TGTGCCAGCAGTTTGTGGCTAGCGCGTCAAGAGACCCAGTACTTC
CASSLWLARQETQYF
>TRBV28|.|TRBJ2-3|.
TGTGCCAGCAGTTTCTCGCCCACAGATACGCAGTATTTT
CASSFSPTDTQYF
>TRBV20-1|.|TRBJ2-5|TRBD1
TGCAGTGCAGAAAACAGGGGAAGCCAAGAGACCCAGTACTTC
CSAENRGSQETQYF
>TRBV11-1|.|TRBJ2-3|TRBD2
TGTGCCAGCAGCTTATGGTGGACAGCCCTAGCGGGGACCCCCCGCACAGATACGCAGTATTTT
CASSLWWTALAGTPRTDTQYF
>TRBV27|.|TRBJ2-7|.
TGTGCCAGCAGTTTATTACAGGACTACGAGCAGTACTTC
CASSLLQDYEQYF
>TRBV14|.|TRBJ1-1|.
TGTGCCAGCAGCCAAGAGGAGGTCACCTGGGATGAAGCTTTCTTT
CASSQEEVTWDEAFF
>TRBV5-1|.|TRBJ2-7|TRBD2
TGCGCCAGCAGTGTTGGTACTAGCGGGGGGTACGAGCAGTACTTC
CASSVGTSGGYEQYF
>TRBV14|.|TRBJ2-7|.
TGTGCCAGCAGCCAAGATATTGTCAGCTACGAGCAGTACTTC
CASSQDIVSYEQYF
>TRBV6-6|few|TRBJ2-1|.
TGTGCCAGCAGCATTGGCCCTTTAACCAATGAGCAGTTCTTC
CASSIGPLTNEQFF
>TRBV6-1|.|TRBJ1-2|TRBD1
TGTGTCAGCAGTGAAGAGGCAGGGGGCGCGAGTGGCTACACCTTC
CVSSEEAGGASGYTF
>TRBV12-3/TRBV12-4|many|TRBJ1-4|.
TGTGCCAGCAGTTTGGAGGACATATCAAATGAAAAACTGTTTTTT
CASSLEDISNEKLFF
>TRBV7-9|.|TRBJ1-1|.
TGTGCCAGCAGCCGAGTTCGAATGAACACTGAAGCTTTCTTT
CASSRVRMNTEAFF
>TRBV6-1|many|TRBJ2-7|.
TGTGCCAGCAGTGAACTAAGTCAGGCAAGTTTTAACGAGCAGTACTTC
CASSELSQASFNEQYF
>TRBV7-6|many|TRBJ1-6|.
TGTGCCAGCAGCCACGAACCGGGGGGCCCTTATAATTCACCCCTCCACTTT
CASSHEPGGPYNSPLHF
>TRBV6-6|.|TRBJ1-2|.
TGTGCCAGCAGTCTCGACAGGATTTATGGCTACACCTTC
CASSLDRIYGYTF
>TRBV7-9|.|TRBJ2-5|.
TGTGCCAGCAGCTTAGACGCCAACCAAGAGACCCAGTACTTC
CASSLDANQETQYF
>TRBV19|.|TRBJ1-5|.
TGTGCCAGTAGTGTGGACCAGAACAACAATCAGCCCCAGCATTTT
CASSVDQNNNQPQHF
>TRBV28|many|TRBJ2-7|TRBD1
TGTGCCAGCAGTTTATTAATAGGGGGCACGGACCAACCTTTCTACGAGCAGTACTTC
CASSLLIGGTDQPFYEQYF
>TRBV19|few|TRBJ2-1|.
TGTGCCAGTAGTATTGTCGGCGTTAGCTCCTACAATGAGCAGTTCTTC
CASSIVGVSSYNEQFF
>TRBV6-6|few|TRBJ1-1|.
TGTGCCAGCAGTTACATCGCCCTAACTGAAGCTTTCTTT
CASSYIALTEAFF
>TRBV29-1|few|TRBJ2-5|.
TGCAGCGTTTACCTGGAGACCCAGTACTTC
CSVYLETQYF
>TRBV19|few|TRBJ2-5|.
TGTGCCAGTAGTATAGGTCTGGGTATCCAAGAGACCCAGTACTTC
CASSIGLGIQETQYF
>TRBV12-3/TRBV12-4|few|TRBJ2-1|.
TGTGCCAGCATCAAACAAGGGGCCGAGTACAATGAGCAGTTCTTC
CASIKQGAEYNEQFF
>TRBV19|.|TRBJ2-2|.
TGTGCCAGTAGTTTCCTAGGAGGGGGCGGGGAGCTGTTTTTT
CASSFLGGGGELFF
>TRBV13|.|TRBJ2-1|.
TGTGCCAGCAGAGAGGGGGATGAGCAGTTCTTC
CASREGDEQFF
>TRBV9|.|TRBJ2-3|.
TGTGCCAGCAGCGGTGGGACTAAGGGGGACGGCACAGATACGCAGTATTTT
CASSGGTKGDGTDTQYF
>TRBV12-3/TRBV12-4|.|TRBJ1-5|.
TGTGCCAGCAGTTGGGGGCTGGGTCAGCCCCAGCATTTT
CASSWGLGQPQHF
>TRBV12-3/TRBV12-4|few|TRBJ2-3|.
TGTGCCAGCAGTCCGGACCTAGCAGATACGCAGTATTTT
CASSPDLADTQYF
>TRBV20-1|.|TRBJ2-7|TRBD1
TGCAGTGCTAGAGAGTCACAGGGGTGGAGCTCCTACGAGCAGTACTTC
CSARESQGWSSYEQYF
>TRBV9|.|TRBJ2-3|TRBD2
TGTGCCAGCAGCTACCCCTGGGGTAGCGGGGGCGGCACAGATACGCAGTATTTT
CASSYPWGSGGGTDTQYF
>TRBV18|few|TRBJ1-5|TRBD1
TGTGCCAGCTCTCGGACCGGGACAGGGAATTTGAGGAGCAATCAGCCCCAGCATTTT
CASSRTGTGNLRSNQPQHF
>TRBV27|.|TRBJ1-1|.
TGTGCCAGCAGCCCAGGAAGGGCGAACACTGAAGCTTTCTTT
CASSPGRANTEAFF
>TRBV5-6|.|TRBJ1-1|.
TGTGCCAGCAACTCTCTCTACGCACCCGAGAACACTGAAGCTTTCTTT
CASNSLYAPENTEAFF
>TRBV2|.|TRBJ1-1|.
TGTGCCAGCAGTGAAGCAGGCGCGTGGGGGACTGAAGCTTTCTTT
CASSEAGAWGTEAFF
>TRBV15|.|TRBJ1-1|.
TGTGCCACCAGCAGCGTTTTAGGTGCACACGGAGCTTTCTTT
CATSSVLGAHGAFF
>TRBV5-5|.|TRBJ2-7|.
TGTGCCAGCAGCTTAGCTGCTCGGGGCTCCTACGAGCAGTACTTC
CASSLAARGSYEQYF
>TRBV2|many|TRBJ2-5|.
TGTGCCAGCAGTAACGATAAGACGAGTCACCAAGAGACCCAGTACTTC
CASSNDKTSHQETQYF
>TRBV6-5|.|TRBJ2-3|TRBD2
TGTGCCAGCAGTTTCCTAGCGGGGGGTCCAGATACGCAGTATTTT
CASSFLAGGPDTQYF
>TRBV7-9|many|TRBJ1-2|.
TGTGCCAGCAGCCCCGGTTGGGATTTCTATGGCTACACCTTC
CASSPGWDFYGYTF
>TRBV19|.|TRBJ2-1|TRBD2
TGTGCCAGTAGTACCCTGAGGAGCGGGGAATACAATGAGCAGTTCTTC
CASSTLRSGEYNEQFF
>TRBV28|few|TRBJ2-3|.
TGTGCCAGCAGTTTAGACAGTTACACAGATACGCAGTATTTT
CASSLDSYTDTQYF
>TRBV9|.|TRBJ2-2|.
TGTGCCAGCAGCGTAGATAGGGGGTCGGAGCTGTTTTTT
CASSVDRGSELFF
>TRBV7-6|few|TRBJ2-5|TRBD2
TGTGCCAGCAGCCCTAGCGGGGGACAGACCCAGTACTTC
CASSPSGGQTQYF